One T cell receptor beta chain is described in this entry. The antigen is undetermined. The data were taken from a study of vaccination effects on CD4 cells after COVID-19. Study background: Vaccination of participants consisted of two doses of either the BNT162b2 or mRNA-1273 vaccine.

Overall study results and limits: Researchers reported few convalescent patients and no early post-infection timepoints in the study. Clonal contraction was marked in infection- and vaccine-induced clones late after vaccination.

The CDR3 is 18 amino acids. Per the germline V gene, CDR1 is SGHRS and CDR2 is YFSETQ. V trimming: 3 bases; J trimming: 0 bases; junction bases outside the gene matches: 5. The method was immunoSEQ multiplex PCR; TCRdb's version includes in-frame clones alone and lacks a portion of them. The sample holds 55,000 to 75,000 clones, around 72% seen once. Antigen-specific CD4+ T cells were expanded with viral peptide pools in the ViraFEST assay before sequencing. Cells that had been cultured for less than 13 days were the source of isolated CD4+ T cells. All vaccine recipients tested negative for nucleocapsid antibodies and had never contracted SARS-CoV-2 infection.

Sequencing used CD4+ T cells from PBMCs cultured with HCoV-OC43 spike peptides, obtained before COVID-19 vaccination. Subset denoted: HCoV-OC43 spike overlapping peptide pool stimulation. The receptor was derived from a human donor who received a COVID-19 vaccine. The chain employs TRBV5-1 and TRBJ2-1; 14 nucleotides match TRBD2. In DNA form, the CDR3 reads TGCGCCAGCAGCTCGGGACTAGCGGGGGCTTCCTCCTACAATGAGCAGTTCTTC. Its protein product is CASSSGLAGASSYNEQFF.